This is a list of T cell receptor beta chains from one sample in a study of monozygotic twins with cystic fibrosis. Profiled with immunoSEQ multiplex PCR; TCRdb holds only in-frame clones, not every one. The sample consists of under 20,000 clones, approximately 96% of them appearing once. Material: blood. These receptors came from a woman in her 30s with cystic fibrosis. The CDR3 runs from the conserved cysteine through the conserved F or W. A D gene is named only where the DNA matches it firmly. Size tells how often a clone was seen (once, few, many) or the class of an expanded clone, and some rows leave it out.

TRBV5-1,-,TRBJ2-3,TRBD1,TGCGCCAGCAGCTTGTTCACAGGGGCAGATACGCAGTATTTT,CASSLFTGADTQYF
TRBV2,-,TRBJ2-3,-,TGTGCCAGCAGTCTTGTGAATACGCAGTATTTT,CASSLVNTQYF
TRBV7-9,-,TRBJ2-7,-,TGTGCCAGCAGCGCGCAGATTTTCTACGAGCAGTACTTC,CASSAQIFYEQYF
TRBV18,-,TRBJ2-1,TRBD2,TGTGCCAGCTCACCTCGGACTAGCACTGCGGACAATGAGCAGTTCTTC,CASSPRTSTADNEQFF
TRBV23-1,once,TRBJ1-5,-,TGCGCCTCAGTTCTGCCCCAGCATTTT,CASVLPQHF
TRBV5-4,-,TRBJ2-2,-,TGTGCCAGCAGCTTAGATCAGAACACCGGGGAGCTGTTTTTT,CASSLDQNTGELFF
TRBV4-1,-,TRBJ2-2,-,TGCGCCAGCAGCCTCCGGTCGGGGACCGGGGAGCTGTTTTTT,CASSLRSGTGELFF
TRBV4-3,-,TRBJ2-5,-,TGCGCCAGCAGCCAACTTCGGTCCCAGGTTCCGTACTTC,CASSQLRSQVPYF
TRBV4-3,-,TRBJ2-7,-,TGCGCCAGCAGCCAAGATCTGAGGCTCGAGCAGTACTTC,CASSQDLRLEQYF
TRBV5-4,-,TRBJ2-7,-,TGTGCCAGCAGCGGAAGGGACGGAAAGTACTTC,CASSGRDGKYF
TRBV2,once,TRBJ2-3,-,TGTGCCAGCAGAGTCGACAGCCCTCTTACCACAGATGCGCAGTATTTT,CASRVDSPLTTDAQYF
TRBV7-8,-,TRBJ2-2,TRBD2,TGTGCCAGCAGCTTAAGCGGGGCCGCGGCCGGGGAGCTGTTTTTT,CASSLSGAAAGELFF
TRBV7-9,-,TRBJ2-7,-,TGTGCCAGCAGTAATAGCGGAGGATCCTACGAGCAGTACTTC,CASSNSGGSYEQYF
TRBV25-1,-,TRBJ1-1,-,TGTGCCAGCAGTGACGGCAGAGGTTTAAACACTGAAGCTTTCTTT,CASSDGRGLNTEAFF
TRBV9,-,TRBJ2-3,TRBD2,TGTGCCAGCAGCGTAGCGGGGGGGGGAGATACGCAGTATTTT,CASSVAGGGDTQYF
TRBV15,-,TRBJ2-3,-,TGTGCCACCAGCAGAGATCTAGAATCCGATACGCAGTATTTT,CATSRDLESDTQYF
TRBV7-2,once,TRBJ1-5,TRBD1,TGTGCCAGCAGCGACAGGGCGATTCAGCCCCAGCATTTT,CASSDRAIQPQHF
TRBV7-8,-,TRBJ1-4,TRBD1,TGTGCCTGCTGGGACAGCACTAATGAAAAACTGTTTTTT,CACWDSTNEKLFF
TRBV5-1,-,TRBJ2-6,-,TGCGCCAGCAGCTTGACGCAGGGGGGCTCTGGGGCCAACGTCCTGACTTTC,CASSLTQGGSGANVLTF
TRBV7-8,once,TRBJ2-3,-,TGTGCCAGCAGCTTTTGGGGAGCAGATACGCAGTATTTT,CASSFWGADTQYF
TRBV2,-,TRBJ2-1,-,TGTGCCAGCAGGATGACTCCGCCATCGCCTGAGCAGTTCTTC,CASRMTPPSPEQFF
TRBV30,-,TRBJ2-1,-,TGTGCCTGGAGTGTAGCTAGTGTGAGTTACAATGAGCAGTTCTTC,CAWSVASVSYNEQFF
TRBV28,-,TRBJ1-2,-,TGTGCCAGCAGCCTGACAGGCTCCGGCTATGGCTACACCTTC,CASSLTGSGYGYTF
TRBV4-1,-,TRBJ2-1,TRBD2,TGCGCCAGCAGCCAAGATAGCCATACGAACATGGCGGGGGGCTTCAATGAGCAGTTCTTC,CASSQDSHTNMAGGFNEQFF
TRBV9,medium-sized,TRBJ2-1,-,TGTGCCAGCAGCGGTAGGGAAAGTGAGCAGTTCTTC,CASSGRESEQFF
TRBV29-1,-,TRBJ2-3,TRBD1,TGCAGCGCTATGGGACAGGTTGCAGATACGCAGTATTTT,CSAMGQVADTQYF
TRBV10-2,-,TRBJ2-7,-,TGCGCCAGCAGTGGGGACATCCTTTTCTCCTACGAGCAGTACTTC,CASSGDILFSYEQYF
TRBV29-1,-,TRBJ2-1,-,TGCAGCGTCCCAGCATACAATGAGCAGTTCTTC,CSVPAYNEQFF
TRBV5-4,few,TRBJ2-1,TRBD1,TGTGCCAGCAGCTTTAACAGGGGCCGCCCCAATGAGCAGTTCTTC,CASSFNRGRPNEQFF
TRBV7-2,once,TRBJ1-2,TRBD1,TGTGCCAGCAGAAGGACAGGGGGCCGCGACTATGGCTACACCTTC,CASRRTGGRDYGYTF
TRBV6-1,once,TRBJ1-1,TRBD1,TGTGCCAGCAGTGTAGAACCGACAGGGGGCGGTGAAGCTTTCTTT,CASSVEPTGGGEAFF
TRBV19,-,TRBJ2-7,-,TGTGCCAGTAGTATTTCAGGGGTGGGCGAGCAGTACTTC,CASSISGVGEQYF
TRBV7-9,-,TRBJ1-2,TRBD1,TGTGCCAGCAGCGACGGGACAGCTAACTATGGCTACACCTTC,CASSDGTANYGYTF
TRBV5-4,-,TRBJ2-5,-,TGTGCCAGCAGGCCGACTAACGGAGAGACCCAGTACTTC,CASRPTNGETQYF
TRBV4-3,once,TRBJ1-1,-,TGCGCCAGCAGCCAAGATCACGGGGGTCCGGAGGAAGCTTTCTTT,CASSQDHGGPEEAFF
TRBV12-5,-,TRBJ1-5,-,TGTGCTAGTGGTTTGGGAGGTGGCAATCAGCCCCAGCATTTT,CASGLGGGNQPQHF
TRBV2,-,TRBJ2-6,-,TGTGCCAGCAGTAGTCACCGGGCCTCCTCTGGGGCCAACGTCCTGACTTTC,CASSSHRASSGANVLTF
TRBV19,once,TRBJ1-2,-,TGTGCCAGTAGTACAGGGGATGGCTACACCTTC,CASSTGDGYTF
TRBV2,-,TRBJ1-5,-,TGTGCCAGCAGTGATTTGATGTCGGCACAGCCCCAGCATTTT,CASSDLMSAQPQHF
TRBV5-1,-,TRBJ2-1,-,TGCGCCAGCAGCTTCTGGGGGCACCCCTTCAATGAGCAGTTCTTC,CASSFWGHPFNEQFF
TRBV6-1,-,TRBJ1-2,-,TGTGCCAGCAGTGAAACTCACGGTAGAGGCTACACCTTC,CASSETHGRGYTF
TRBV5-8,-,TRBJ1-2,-,TGTGCCAGCAGCTCGGGGGGTGGCTACACCTTC,CASSSGGGYTF
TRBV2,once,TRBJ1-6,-,TGTGCCAGCAAACAGAGACAGGCTCGGTCACCCCTCCACTTT,CASKQRQARSPLHF
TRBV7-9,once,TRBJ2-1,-,TGTGCCAGCAGCTCGGCACAAGGACTAGAAGGGGGTAATGAGCAGTTCTTC,CASSSAQGLEGGNEQFF
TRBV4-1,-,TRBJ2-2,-,TGCGCCAGCAGCCAAGGGTTCCCGGGATCCACCGGGGAGCTGTTTTTT,CASSQGFPGSTGELFF
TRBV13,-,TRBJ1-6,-,TGTGCCAGCAGCATACGGGAGTATAATTCACCCCTCCACTTT,CASSIREYNSPLHF
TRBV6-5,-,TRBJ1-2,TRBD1,TGTGCCAGCAGTTACTCGGACAGGGGGCTATTCGGGGGCTACACCTTC,CASSYSDRGLFGGYTF
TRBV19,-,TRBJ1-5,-,TGTGCCAGTAGTATAGAGGGGGTCGGTAGCAATCAGCCCCAGCATTTT,CASSIEGVGSNQPQHF
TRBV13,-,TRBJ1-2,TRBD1,TGTGCCAGCAGCCCTGGGACAGTCTACTATGGCTACACCTTC,CASSPGTVYYGYTF
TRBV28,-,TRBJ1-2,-,TGTGCCAGCAGTTCTAACTATGGCTACACCTTC,CASSSNYGYTF
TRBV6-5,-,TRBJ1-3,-,TGTGCCAGCAGTCAGAGCATCTCTGGAAACACCATATATTTT,CASSQSISGNTIYF
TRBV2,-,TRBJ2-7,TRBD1,TGTGCCAGTCAATCAGGGGGTCCCTACGAGCAGTACTTC,CASQSGGPYEQYF
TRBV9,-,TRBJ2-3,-,TGTGCCAGCAGCGCCGGGACACTAGAACTCACAGATACGCAGTATTTT,CASSAGTLELTDTQYF
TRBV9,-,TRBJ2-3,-,TGTGCCAGCAGCGTAGTCCAGGGGAGCACAGATACGCAGTATTTT,CASSVVQGSTDTQYF